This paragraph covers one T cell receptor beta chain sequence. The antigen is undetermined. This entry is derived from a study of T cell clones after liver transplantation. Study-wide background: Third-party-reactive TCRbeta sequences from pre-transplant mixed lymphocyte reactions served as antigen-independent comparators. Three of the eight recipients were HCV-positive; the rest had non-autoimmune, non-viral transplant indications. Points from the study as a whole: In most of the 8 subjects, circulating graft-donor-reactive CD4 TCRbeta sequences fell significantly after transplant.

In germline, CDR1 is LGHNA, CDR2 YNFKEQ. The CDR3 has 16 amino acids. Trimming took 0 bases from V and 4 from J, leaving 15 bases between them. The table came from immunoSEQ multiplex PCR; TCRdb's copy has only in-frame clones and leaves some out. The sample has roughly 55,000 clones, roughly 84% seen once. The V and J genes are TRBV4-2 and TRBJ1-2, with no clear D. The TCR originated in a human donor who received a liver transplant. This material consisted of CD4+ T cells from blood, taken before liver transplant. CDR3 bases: TGTGCCAGCAGCCAAGATGACGGCAGCCCTTTCTATGGCTACACCTTC. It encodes CASSQDDGSPFYGYTF.